The sequence of this TCR beta chain was determined in a study of shared clonotypes between healthy human individuals. Naive CD8 cells were CD45RO-negative, positively selected for CCR7, excluding terminally differentiated effector memory CD45RA+ cells. Trimming took 3 bases from V and 4 from J; bases not matched to a gene: 5. Per germline, CDR1 MDHEN and CDR2 SYDVKM. This CDR3 has 15 residues. Sequenced by immunoSEQ multiplex PCR; TCRdb stores in-frame clones only, minus some. The table has some 2,100,000 clones, about 93% seen once; the top ten hold more than 1.5%. The chain is built from TRBV28 and TRBJ2-5; 10 nucleotides line up with TRBD2. This TCR was sampled from a man between 18 and 35 years old in good health. Some clones in this sample may be carry-over from other donors' samples. The sequencing input was naive CD8+ T cells from PBMCs. CDR3 DNA: TGTGCCAGCAGTTTTCTAGCGGGAGAACGAGAGACCCAGTACTTC. This translates into CASSFLAGERETQYF.